These T cell receptor beta chains were read from a single sample in a study of T cells after yellow fever vaccination. TCRdb redid the calling of the 5' RACE reads with MiXCR, one entry per CDR3 protein. The data contain fewer than 450,000 distinct CDR3 sequences, 7% to 10% of them singletons. This material consisted of PBMCs, taken about 41 days after the first yellow fever vaccination. Receptors were obtained from a man in his late teens or twenties who received the YFV17D yellow fever vaccine. The CDR3 runs from the conserved cysteine through the conserved F or W. Each record gives: J gene, D gene, CDR3 length, V gene, clone size, CDR3 protein, CDR3 DNA. A D gene is named only where the DNA matches it firmly. Rows give clone size only sometimes, using once, few, many, or a class for an expanded clone.

j_call: TRBJ1-6; d_call: NA; cdr3_length: 13; v_call: TRBV20-1; clone_size: NA; cdr3_aa: CSARSSYNSPLHF; cdr3_nt: TGCAGTGCTAGAAGTTCCTATAATTCACCCCTCCACTTT
j_call: TRBJ1-6; d_call: TRBD1; cdr3_length: 15; v_call: TRBV9; clone_size: few; cdr3_aa: CASSLGDRGNSPLHF; cdr3_nt: TGTGCCAGCAGCCTAGGGGACAGGGGTAATTCACCCCTCCACTTT
j_call: TRBJ1-5; d_call: NA; cdr3_length: 16; v_call: TRBV19; clone_size: few; cdr3_aa: CASKRPRGLSNQPQHF; cdr3_nt: TGTGCCAGTAAAAGGCCCAGGGGTTTGAGCAATCAGCCCCAGCATTTT
j_call: TRBJ2-3; d_call: TRBD1; cdr3_length: 15; v_call: TRBV4-1; clone_size: few; cdr3_aa: CASSQLGQGDLTQYF; cdr3_nt: TGCGCCAGCAGCCAGTTAGGGCAGGGGGACCTTACGCAGTATTTT
j_call: TRBJ1-6; d_call: NA; cdr3_length: 12; v_call: TRBV12-3/TRBV12-4; clone_size: NA; cdr3_aa: CASSFTDSPLHF; cdr3_nt: TGTGCCAGCAGTTTCACTGATTCACCCCTCCACTTT
j_call: TRBJ2-3; d_call: TRBD2; cdr3_length: 14; v_call: TRBV7-2; clone_size: many; cdr3_aa: CASRGGGSTDTQYF; cdr3_nt: TGTGCCAGCAGAGGCGGGGGAAGCACAGATACGCAGTATTTT
j_call: TRBJ2-1; d_call: NA; cdr3_length: 15; v_call: TRBV16; clone_size: NA; cdr3_aa: CASSQGHVAYNEQFF; cdr3_nt: TGTGCCAGCAGCCAAGGTCACGTTGCCTACAATGAGCAGTTCTTC
j_call: TRBJ2-7; d_call: NA; cdr3_length: 12; v_call: TRBV20-1; clone_size: NA; cdr3_aa: CSASDQGYEQYF; cdr3_nt: TGCAGTGCTAGTGACCAGGGCTACGAGCAGTACTTC
j_call: TRBJ2-5; d_call: TRBD2; cdr3_length: 16; v_call: TRBV5-1; clone_size: many; cdr3_aa: CASSLGLAGYQETQYF; cdr3_nt: TGCGCCAGCAGCTTGGGGCTAGCGGGGTACCAAGAGACCCAGTACTTC
j_call: TRBJ2-5; d_call: TRBD1; cdr3_length: 15; v_call: TRBV2; clone_size: NA; cdr3_aa: CASSIFGQGGETQYF; cdr3_nt: TGTGCCAGCAGCATCTTCGGACAGGGTGGGGAGACCCAGTACTTC
j_call: TRBJ2-2; d_call: TRBD1; cdr3_length: 17; v_call: TRBV7-2; clone_size: few; cdr3_aa: CASSPRLGTGGTGELFF; cdr3_nt: TGTGCCAGCAGCCCCCGTCTTGGGACAGGGGGCACCGGGGAGCTGTTTTTT
j_call: TRBJ2-3; d_call: TRBD2; cdr3_length: 15; v_call: TRBV27; clone_size: many; cdr3_aa: CASSATSGGADTQYF; cdr3_nt: TGTGCCAGCAGCGCTACTAGCGGGGGGGCGGATACGCAGTATTTT
j_call: TRBJ2-3; d_call: NA; cdr3_length: 15; v_call: TRBV7-9; clone_size: NA; cdr3_aa: CASSSRGTLQDTQYF; cdr3_nt: TGTGCCAGCAGCTCTAGGGGGACTTTACAAGATACGCAGTATTTT
j_call: TRBJ1-1; d_call: NA; cdr3_length: 14; v_call: TRBV12-3/TRBV12-4; clone_size: few; cdr3_aa: CASSFLPGDTEAFF; cdr3_nt: TGTGCCAGCAGTTTCTTGCCAGGGGACACTGAAGCTTTCTTT
j_call: TRBJ2-5; d_call: TRBD2; cdr3_length: 17; v_call: TRBV7-8; clone_size: NA; cdr3_aa: CASSLGSSGGAGETQYF; cdr3_nt: TGTGCCAGCAGCTTAGGTTCTAGCGGGGGGGCCGGGGAGACCCAGTACTTC
j_call: TRBJ2-5; d_call: TRBD1; cdr3_length: 12; v_call: TRBV29-1; clone_size: few; cdr3_aa: CSANRGDETQYF; cdr3_nt: TGCAGCGCAAACAGGGGAGACGAGACCCAGTACTTC
j_call: TRBJ1-2; d_call: NA; cdr3_length: 15; v_call: TRBV4-1; clone_size: few; cdr3_aa: CASSRGLDLAYGYTF; cdr3_nt: TGCGCCAGCAGCCGGGGACTCGATCTTGCCTATGGCTACACCTTC
j_call: TRBJ1-4; d_call: NA; cdr3_length: 16; v_call: TRBV5-1; clone_size: NA; cdr3_aa: CASSRHSTATNEKLFF; cdr3_nt: TGCGCCAGCAGCCGACACTCAACCGCAACTAATGAAAAACTGTTTTTT
j_call: TRBJ1-1; d_call: NA; cdr3_length: 13; v_call: TRBV5-6; clone_size: many; cdr3_aa: CASSLGTDTEAFF; cdr3_nt: TGTGCCAGCAGCTTGGGGACAGACACTGAAGCTTTCTTT
j_call: TRBJ1-6; d_call: TRBD1; cdr3_length: 15; v_call: TRBV7-6; clone_size: few; cdr3_aa: CASSSGTGGDSPLHF; cdr3_nt: TGTGCCAGCAGTTCCGGGACAGGCGGGGATTCACCCCTCCACTTT
j_call: TRBJ2-1; d_call: TRBD2; cdr3_length: 14; v_call: TRBV24-1; clone_size: NA; cdr3_aa: CATSGTVGEGEQFF; cdr3_nt: TGTGCCACCAGTGGTACAGTCGGGGAGGGGGAGCAGTTCTTC
j_call: TRBJ2-1; d_call: NA; cdr3_length: 14; v_call: TRBV5-1; clone_size: NA; cdr3_aa: CASSLVMGRDEQFF; cdr3_nt: TGCGCCAGCAGCTTGGTTATGGGGCGGGATGAGCAGTTCTTC
j_call: TRBJ2-6; d_call: NA; cdr3_length: 15; v_call: TRBV18; clone_size: NA; cdr3_aa: CASSLTAAGANVLTF; cdr3_nt: TGTGCCAGCTCACTCACAGCGGCGGGGGCCAACGTCCTGACTTTC
j_call: TRBJ1-2; d_call: TRBD1; cdr3_length: 14; v_call: TRBV4-1; clone_size: NA; cdr3_aa: CASSQEGQVYGYTF; cdr3_nt: TGCGCCAGCAGCCAAGAAGGACAGGTTTATGGCTACACCTTC
j_call: TRBJ2-7; d_call: TRBD2; cdr3_length: 15; v_call: TRBV7-2; clone_size: NA; cdr3_aa: CASSRRDYRSYEQYF; cdr3_nt: TGTGCCAGCAGCCGCCGGGACTACCGGTCCTACGAGCAGTACTTC
j_call: TRBJ1-1; d_call: NA; cdr3_length: 15; v_call: TRBV6-5; clone_size: NA; cdr3_aa: CASSYSGVIGTEAFF; cdr3_nt: TGTGCCAGCAGTTACTCCGGGGTAATCGGCACTGAAGCTTTCTTT
j_call: TRBJ1-1; d_call: NA; cdr3_length: 14; v_call: TRBV3-1; clone_size: many; cdr3_aa: CASSQGQKNTEAFF; cdr3_nt: TGTGCCAGCAGCCAAGGGCAGAAGAACACTGAAGCTTTCTTT
j_call: TRBJ2-7; d_call: TRBD1; cdr3_length: 14; v_call: TRBV4-1; clone_size: few; cdr3_aa: CASSQAGQGYEQYF; cdr3_nt: TGCGCCAGCAGCCAAGCGGGACAGGGATACGAGCAGTACTTC
j_call: TRBJ2-2; d_call: NA; cdr3_length: 17; v_call: TRBV4-3; clone_size: NA; cdr3_aa: CASSQGSGGPNTGELFF; cdr3_nt: TGCGCCAGCAGCCAAGGTTCAGGAGGCCCGAACACCGGGGAGCTGTTTTTT
j_call: TRBJ1-6; d_call: NA; cdr3_length: 13; v_call: TRBV7-2; clone_size: few; cdr3_aa: CASSPNSNSPLHF; cdr3_nt: TGTGCCAGCAGCCCCAACTCCAATTCACCCCTCCACTTT
j_call: TRBJ2-7; d_call: NA; cdr3_length: 13; v_call: TRBV12-3/TRBV12-4; clone_size: NA; cdr3_aa: CASSCVSLYEQYF; cdr3_nt: TGTGCCAGCAGTTGTGTGTCCCTCTACGAGCAGTACTTC
j_call: TRBJ2-1; d_call: NA; cdr3_length: 13; v_call: TRBV11-1; clone_size: few; cdr3_aa: CASSSLRGNEQFF; cdr3_nt: TGTGCCAGCAGCTCATTACGGGGCAATGAGCAGTTCTTC
j_call: TRBJ2-3; d_call: TRBD2; cdr3_length: 16; v_call: TRBV14; clone_size: many; cdr3_aa: CASSQWASGYTDTQYF; cdr3_nt: TGTGCCAGCAGCCAATGGGCTAGCGGTTACACAGATACGCAGTATTTT
j_call: TRBJ1-4; d_call: NA; cdr3_length: 16; v_call: TRBV4-1; clone_size: few; cdr3_aa: CASSQGLAGDNEKLFF; cdr3_nt: TGCGCCAGCAGCCAAGGATTAGCGGGGGATAATGAAAAACTGTTTTTT
j_call: TRBJ1-6; d_call: NA; cdr3_length: 13; v_call: TRBV12-3/TRBV12-4; clone_size: NA; cdr3_aa: CASSQINNSPLHF; cdr3_nt: TGTGCCAGCAGCCAGATTAATAATTCACCCCTCCACTTT
j_call: TRBJ2-7; d_call: TRBD1; cdr3_length: 15; v_call: TRBV27; clone_size: NA; cdr3_aa: CASSLGTGGWYEQYF; cdr3_nt: TGTGCCAGCAGTCTCGGGACAGGGGGATGGTACGAGCAGTACTTC
j_call: TRBJ1-5; d_call: NA; cdr3_length: 13; v_call: TRBV4-1; clone_size: few; cdr3_aa: CASSRSGSQPQHF; cdr3_nt: TGCGCCAGCAGCCGCTCAGGGTCCCAGCCCCAGCATTTT
j_call: TRBJ1-2; d_call: NA; cdr3_length: 14; v_call: TRBV24-1; clone_size: few; cdr3_aa: CATSDRTASLGYTF; cdr3_nt: TGTGCCACCAGTGACAGGACAGCCAGTTTGGGCTACACCTTC
j_call: TRBJ2-5; d_call: NA; cdr3_length: 15; v_call: TRBV4-3; clone_size: NA; cdr3_aa: CASSPGGGAAETQYF; cdr3_nt: TGCGCCAGCAGCCCAGGAGGGGGGGCCGCAGAGACCCAGTACTTC
j_call: TRBJ2-2; d_call: NA; cdr3_length: 14; v_call: TRBV7-6; clone_size: few; cdr3_aa: CASSLYGASGELFF; cdr3_nt: TGTGCCAGCAGCTTATATGGGGCCTCCGGGGAGCTGTTTTTT
j_call: TRBJ2-1; d_call: TRBD1; cdr3_length: 13; v_call: TRBV6-2/TRBV6-3; clone_size: NA; cdr3_aa: CASRGQGVNEQFF; cdr3_nt: TGTGCCAGCAGGGGACAGGGGGTCAATGAGCAGTTCTTC
j_call: TRBJ1-2; d_call: NA; cdr3_length: 14; v_call: TRBV20-1; clone_size: NA; cdr3_aa: CSARDLGRFSGYTF; cdr3_nt: TGCAGTGCTAGAGATCTGGGGAGGTTCTCTGGCTACACCTTC
j_call: TRBJ2-3; d_call: TRBD1; cdr3_length: 17; v_call: TRBV24-1; clone_size: few; cdr3_aa: CATSDTTGIISTDTQYF; cdr3_nt: TGTGCCACCAGTGACACGACAGGGATCATCAGCACAGATACGCAGTATTTT
j_call: TRBJ2-3; d_call: TRBD1; cdr3_length: 15; v_call: TRBV10-3; clone_size: NA; cdr3_aa: CAISRTGQGADTQYF; cdr3_nt: TGTGCCATCAGTAGGACGGGACAGGGGGCAGATACGCAGTATTTT
j_call: TRBJ2-5; d_call: NA; cdr3_length: 13; v_call: TRBV20-1; clone_size: NA; cdr3_aa: CSAMDLGRETQYF; cdr3_nt: TGCAGTGCTATGGACCTGGGCCGGGAGACCCAGTACTTC
j_call: TRBJ2-1; d_call: TRBD1; cdr3_length: 15; v_call: TRBV5-1; clone_size: medium-sized; cdr3_aa: CASSFSGTGNNEQFF; cdr3_nt: TGCGCCAGCAGCTTTTCCGGGACAGGGAACAATGAGCAGTTCTTC
j_call: TRBJ2-7; d_call: NA; cdr3_length: 16; v_call: TRBV2; clone_size: NA; cdr3_aa: CASSDLRPATIVEQYF; cdr3_nt: TGTGCCAGCAGTGACCTCAGACCTGCTACGATCGTCGAGCAGTACTTC
j_call: TRBJ1-2; d_call: NA; cdr3_length: 16; v_call: TRBV15; clone_size: few; cdr3_aa: CATSRDLPRANYGYTF; cdr3_nt: TGTGCCACCAGCAGAGATCTCCCCAGAGCTAACTATGGCTACACCTTC
j_call: TRBJ1-4; d_call: NA; cdr3_length: 15; v_call: TRBV11-2; clone_size: few; cdr3_aa: CASSFIVNPNEKLFF; cdr3_nt: TGTGCCAGCAGCTTTATCGTAAATCCTAATGAAAAACTGTTTTTT
j_call: TRBJ1-5; d_call: NA; cdr3_length: 14; v_call: TRBV6-5; clone_size: NA; cdr3_aa: CASRLGQDNQPQHF; cdr3_nt: TGTGCCAGCAGATTAGGACAAGATAATCAGCCCCAGCATTTT
j_call: TRBJ2-1; d_call: NA; cdr3_length: 14; v_call: TRBV6-4; clone_size: NA; cdr3_aa: CASSERGFDNEQFF; cdr3_nt: TGTGCCAGCAGTGAAAGGGGTTTCGACAATGAGCAGTTCTTC
j_call: TRBJ2-5; d_call: NA; cdr3_length: 13; v_call: TRBV20-1; clone_size: many; cdr3_aa: CSASRGGQETQYF; cdr3_nt: TGCAGTGCATCGAGGGGGGGGCAAGAGACCCAGTACTTC
j_call: TRBJ1-5; d_call: TRBD1; cdr3_length: 13; v_call: TRBV30; clone_size: few; cdr3_aa: CAWSVKGTGSQHF; cdr3_nt: TGTGCCTGGAGTGTTAAGGGGACAGGTTCCCAGCATTTT
j_call: TRBJ1-5; d_call: NA; cdr3_length: 18; v_call: TRBV4-1; clone_size: NA; cdr3_aa: CASSQDPADPRLNQPQHF; cdr3_nt: TGCGCCAGCAGCCAAGATCCGGCGGATCCAAGATTAAATCAGCCCCAGCATTTT
j_call: TRBJ2-3; d_call: NA; cdr3_length: 14; v_call: TRBV5-1; clone_size: many; cdr3_aa: CASSPNQGTDTQYF; cdr3_nt: TGCGCCAGCAGCCCTAACCAAGGCACAGATACGCAGTATTTT
j_call: TRBJ2-1; d_call: TRBD1; cdr3_length: 15; v_call: TRBV20-1; clone_size: NA; cdr3_aa: CSARPGQGSYNEQFF; cdr3_nt: TGCAGTGCTCGACCGGGACAGGGATCCTACAATGAGCAGTTCTTC
j_call: TRBJ2-1; d_call: TRBD2; cdr3_length: 16; v_call: TRBV6-5; clone_size: few; cdr3_aa: CASSYSTSGGAGEQFF; cdr3_nt: TGTGCCAGCAGTTACTCGACTAGCGGGGGGGCGGGTGAGCAGTTCTTC
j_call: TRBJ2-7; d_call: NA; cdr3_length: 13; v_call: TRBV27; clone_size: many; cdr3_aa: CASSFPGSYEQYF; cdr3_nt: TGTGCCAGCAGTTTCCCAGGGTCCTACGAGCAGTACTTC